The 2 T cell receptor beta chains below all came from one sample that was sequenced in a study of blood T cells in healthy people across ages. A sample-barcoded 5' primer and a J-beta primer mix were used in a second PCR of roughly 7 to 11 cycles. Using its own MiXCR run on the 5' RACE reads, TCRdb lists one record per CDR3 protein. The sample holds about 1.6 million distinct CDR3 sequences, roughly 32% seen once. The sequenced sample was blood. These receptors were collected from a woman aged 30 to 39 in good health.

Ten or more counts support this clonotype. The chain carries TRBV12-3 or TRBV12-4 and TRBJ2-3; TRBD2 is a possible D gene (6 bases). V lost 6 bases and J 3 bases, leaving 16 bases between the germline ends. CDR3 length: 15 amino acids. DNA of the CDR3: TGTGCCAGCAGGGGCGAAAGGGGAGGTACAGATACGCAGTATTTT. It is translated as CASRGERGGTDTQYF.

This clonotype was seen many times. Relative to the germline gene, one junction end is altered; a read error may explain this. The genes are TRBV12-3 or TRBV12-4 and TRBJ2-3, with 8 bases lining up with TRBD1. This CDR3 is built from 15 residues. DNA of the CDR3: TGTGCCAGCAGCTTAGGGACAGGAAGCACAGATACGCAGTATTTT. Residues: CASSLGTGSTDTQYF.